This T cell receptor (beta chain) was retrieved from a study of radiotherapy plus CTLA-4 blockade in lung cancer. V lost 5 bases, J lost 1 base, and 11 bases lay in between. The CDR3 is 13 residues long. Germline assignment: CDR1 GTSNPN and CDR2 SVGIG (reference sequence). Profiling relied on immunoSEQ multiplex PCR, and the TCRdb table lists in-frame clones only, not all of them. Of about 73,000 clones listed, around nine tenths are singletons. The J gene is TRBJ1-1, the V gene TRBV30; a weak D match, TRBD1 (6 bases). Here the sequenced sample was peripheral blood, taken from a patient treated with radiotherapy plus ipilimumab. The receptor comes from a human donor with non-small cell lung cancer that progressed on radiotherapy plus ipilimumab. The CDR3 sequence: CAWARGANTEAFF. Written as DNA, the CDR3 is TGTGCCTGGGCACGGGGGGCGAACACTGAAGCTTTCTTT.